One and the same sample provided the 32 T cell receptor beta chains below, sequenced in a study of molecular identifiers for immune sequencing clone quantification. TCRdb re-called the PCR reads through MiXCR, storing one row per CDR3 protein. The table includes just under 650,000 distinct CDR3 sequences, less than 20% detected once. Material for sequencing was naive CD8+ T cells from blood, with Jurkat cell RNA spiked in. Subset: FACS-sorted CD8+CD4-CCR7+CD45RA+ naive T cells. Source of these receptors: a human donor in good health. Some libraries in this study had Jurkat cell RNA spiked in.

A word on this clonotype: The conserved closing phenylalanine or tryptophan is absent in this CDR3, likely reflecting a read error. V and J are TRBV7-9 and TRBJ2-3; 7 bases are shared with TRBD2. The CDR3 has 11 amino acids. Germline assignment: CDR1 SEHNR and CDR2 FQNEAQ (reference sequence). In DNA, the CDR3 is TGTGTATTTCTAGCGGCAGGTACGCAGTATCTT. Its protein product is CVFLAAGTQYL.

To note about this clonotype: A much bigger clone sits one base away, suggesting this may be a read error. The CDR3 end shows no conserved phenylalanine or tryptophan, and so a read error is likely. The rearrangement uses TRBV5-4 and TRBJ2-5, with TRBD2 matching over 9 bases. The V segment lost 2 bases and the J segment 4 bases; nucleotides outside the gene matches: 6. Per the germline V gene, CDR1 is SGHNT and CDR2 is YYREEE (reference sequence). This CDR3 comprises 15 residues. CDR3 in amino acids: CASSFSAGGLETQYS. CDR3 DNA: TGTGCCAGCAGCTTCTCGGCGGGGGGGCTAGAGACCCAGTACTCC.

This clonotype was observed many times. The rearrangement uses TRBV20-1 and TRBJ1-1; D is unclear. The CDR3 runs to 11 residues. The germline V and J ends were trimmed by 3 bases and 6 bases, with 8 bases remaining between them. The germline gives CDR1 DFQATT, CDR2 SNEGSKA (reference sequence). Here the CDR3 reads CSASGSAEAFF. DNA for the CDR3: TGCAGTGCTAGTGGATCGGCTGAAGCTTTCTTT.

This clonotype was counted many times. This sequence joins TRBV28 and TRBJ1-2; TRBD1 might be the D (5 bases). V lost 5 bases and J 6 bases, leaving 16 bases between the germline ends. The germline gives CDR1 MDHEN, CDR2 SYDVKM. This CDR3 comprises 14 residues. Written as DNA, the CDR3 is TGTGCCAGCAGTCCGGGTCGGGGCGCGCATGGCTACACCTTC. Its translation is CASSPGRGAHGYTF.

The V gene is TRBV6-1, the J gene TRBJ1-1; 11 bases line up with TRBD1. The CDR3 length is 18 residues. CDR1 MNHNS and CDR2 SASEGT come from the germline V gene. Losses at the gene ends were 4 bases for V and 3 bases for J; bases not matched to a gene: 13. The CDR3 here is CASSGRRTGGAGYTEAFF. The CDR3 DNA is TGTGCCAGCAGTGGACGCCGGACAGGGGGCGCGGGGTACACTGAAGCTTTCTTT.

This chain links TRBV28 with TRBJ1-4; D possibly corresponds to TRBD1 (5 bases). The CDR3 is 11 amino acids. With 11 bases removed from V and 8 bases from J, the gap between germline ends came to 12 bases. The V gene's germline CDR1 is MDHEN and CDR2 SYDVKM. Here the CDR3 reads CAVRRGEKLFF. CDR3 DNA sequence: TGTGCCGTACGGCGGGGGGAAAAACTGTTTTTT.

Turning to this clonotype: Given a much more abundant clone one base away, this may be a read error. Given the absence of the conserved phenylalanine or tryptophan at the CDR3 end, a read error is likely. This chain uses TRBV13 with TRBJ2-5; TRBD2 matches 10 bases. The V gene end was trimmed by 3 bases and the J gene end by 1 base; junction bases not matched to a gene: 5. From germline, CDR1 is PRHDT and CDR2 FYEKMQ (reference sequence). The CDR3 extends over 16 amino acids. CDR3 protein: CASSFELAGPQETQYS. The CDR3 region has the DNA TGTGCCAGCAGCTTTGAACTAGCGGGGCCCCAAGAGACCCAGTACTCC.

The rearrangement joins TRBV29-1 to TRBJ1-2; no reliable D call. Germline values: CDR1 SQVTM, CDR2 ANQGSEA. The CDR3 covers 12 residues. V lost 4 bases and J lost 8, with 14 bases in between. The CDR3 is CSVVIGHAGYTF. DNA for the CDR3: TGCAGCGTTGTCATAGGGCACGCGGGCTACACCTTC.

This clonotype was counted a few times. The V gene is TRBV12-3 or TRBV12-4, the J gene TRBJ1-1; D is unclear. V lost 5 bases and J lost 6, with 19 bases in between. CDR3 length: 15 amino acids. The CDR3 DNA follows: TGTGCCAGCAGTAATAACGGGGTTATCGGGCCTGAAGCTTTCTTT. Amino acids: CASSNNGVIGPEAFF.

This clonotype has just a few counts. The J gene is TRBJ2-7, the V gene TRBV19; 7 nucleotides agree with TRBD2. This CDR3 region has 14 residues. V lost 6 bases to trimming and J lost 2 bases; unmatched junction nucleotides: 7. The germline CDR1 and CDR2 sequences are LNHDA and SQIVND (reference sequence). CDR3 region: CASRFASGTYEQYF. Written as DNA, the CDR3 is TGTGCCAGTAGGTTCGCTAGCGGCACCTACGAGCAGTACTTC.

In its sample, this clonotype was seen a few times. V usage is TRBV3-2 and J usage is TRBJ2-6; TRBD1 is the table's D call, not checked against the DNA. TRBV3-2 is classified as a pseudogene. The CDR3 spans 18 residues. The CDR3 region has the DNA TGTGCCAGCAACCTGAATGGGGGGGCAAGCTCTGGGGCCAACGTCCTGACTTTC. It specifies CASNLNGGASSGANVLTF.

This clonotype was found a few times. V usage is TRBV4-1 and J usage is TRBJ2-7; TRBD1 aligns across 9 bases. Looked up from germline, CDR1 is MGHRA and CDR2 is YSYEKL. Trimming removed 3 bases from V and 4 bases from J; junction bases left unmatched: 7. The CDR3 has 15 amino acids. The CDR3 here is CASSQADRGLYEQYF. Here the CDR3 DNA reads TGCGCCAGCAGCCAGGCGGACAGGGGATTATACGAGCAGTACTTC.

This clonotype occurred many times. The chain links TRBV5-4 to TRBJ1-4; 11 bases line up with TRBD1. This CDR3 has 16 amino acids. Germline V CDR1 and CDR2: SGHNT, YYREEE (reference sequence). V lost 4 bases, J lost 5 bases, and 7 bases stayed unmatched. Here the CDR3 DNA reads TGTGCCAGCAGCCCGGACAGGGGGCTCGAGAATGAAAAACTGTTTTTT. Protein: CASSPDRGLENEKLFF.

This clonotype occurred many times. The genes are TRBV6-5 and TRBJ2-7; D unresolved. Between the trimmed V and J ends, which lost 3 bases and 3 bases, there was a span of 9 bases. Germline V gives CDR1 MNHEY, CDR2 SVGAGI. This CDR3 comprises 13 residues. The DNA of the CDR3 is TGTGCCAGCAGTTATGACGGAAACTACGAGCAGTACTTC. This codes for CASSYDGNYEQYF.

This chain uses TRBV4-3 with TRBJ2-7; 9 bases are shared with TRBD1. Germline CDR1 LGHNA, CDR2 YSLEER. The CDR3 runs 15 residues. V was pared by 3 bases and J by 0 bases, with 3 bases of the junction left unmatched. CDR3 in DNA: TGCGCCAGCAGCCAGGCACAGGGGGCCTCCTACGAGCAGTACTTC. The encoded protein is CASSQAQGASYEQYF.

This chain links TRBV4-1 with TRBJ2-7; 9 bases are a match to TRBD2. CDR1 and CDR2 from the germline V gene are MGHRA and YSYEKL. This CDR3 has 16 amino acids. V shed 1 base, J shed 3 bases, and the junction held 7 bases outside the gene matches. Here the CDR3 reads CASSQVGLAGNYEQYF. The CDR3 nucleotides read TGCGCCAGCAGCCAAGTCGGGCTAGCGGGGAACTACGAGCAGTACTTC.

This clonotype appeared many times. The V gene is TRBV30, the J gene TRBJ2-1, with 9 bases that match TRBD1. There are 16 residues in the CDR3. Trimming removed 3 bases from V and 2 bases from J; junction bases left unmatched: 8. Germline-derived CDR1 and CDR2 are GTSNPN and SVGIG (reference sequence). The CDR3 sequence: CAWRARWDRAYNEQFF. In DNA, the CDR3 is TGTGCCTGGAGAGCCCGTTGGGACAGGGCCTACAATGAGCAGTTCTTC.

Details on this clonotype: An end of the junction does not agree with germline; a read error may underlie this. V gene TRBV2 combines with J gene TRBJ2-2, with 9 bases lining up with TRBD2. The germline V gene encodes CDR1 SNHLY and CDR2 FYNNEI. The CDR3 contains 14 residues. The CDR3, as DNA: TGTGCCGGCAGGGTAGCGGGGGATTTCGGGGAGCTGTTTTTT. Amino acid sequence: CAGRVAGDFGELFF.

There are many counts of this clonotype. The V and J genes are TRBV19 and TRBJ2-7; maybe TRBD2 (6 bases). The CDR3 is 14 residues long. V was clipped by 9 bases and J by 5 bases, with 20 bases between them. Germline loops: CDR1 LNHDA, CDR2 SQIVND (reference sequence). CDR3 sequence: CASNPRAGLHEQYF. CDR3 in DNA: TGTGCCAGCAACCCCCGGGCGGGGTTGCACGAGCAGTACTTC.

This clonotype was seen repeatedly, ten times or more. The chain uses TRBV2 and TRBJ1-1; tentative D call: TRBD1 (6 bases). Between the trimmed V and J ends, which lost 6 bases and 7 bases, there was a span of 21 bases. The CDR3 runs 15 residues. Germline lookup yields CDR1 SNHLY and CDR2 FYNNEI. The CDR3 loop reads CASRETHRDRGEAFF. CDR3 nucleotide sequence: TGTGCCAGCAGGGAAACGCACAGGGATCGAGGTGAAGCTTTCTTT.

The gene calls are TRBV27 and TRBJ1-3; D gene uncertain. V was shortened by 0 bases and J by 2 bases, with 8 bases between the two germline ends. The CDR3 runs 15 residues. CDR1 is MNHEY, CDR2 SMNVEV, per germline (reference sequence). The CDR3 DNA reads TGTGCCAGCAGTTTATCGCGGGAGCCTGGAAACACCATATATTTT. Its protein is CASSLSREPGNTIYF.

The chain couples TRBV4-3 to TRBJ2-7, with D maybe TRBD2 (7 bases). The V gene lost 0 bases and the J gene lost 3 bases, with 18 bases spanning the gap. Germline CDR1 is LGHNA and CDR2 is YSLEER. The CDR3 runs 17 residues. CDR3 loop: CASSQERGGAGLYEQYF. The CDR3 DNA reads TGCGCCAGCAGCCAAGAAAGAGGGGGGGCCGGGCTCTACGAGCAGTACTTC.

This clonotype was found many times. This chain uses TRBV29-1 with TRBJ2-5, with 8 nucleotides matching TRBD1. The CDR3 sequence is 14 residues long. Germline CDR1 reads SQVTM; CDR2 reads ANQGSEA. The V and J ends lost 1 base and 4 bases, in that order; junction bases with no gene match: 5. CDR3 sequence: CSVEVSRGRETQYF. In DNA, the CDR3 is TGCAGCGTTGAAGTTAGCAGGGGGCGAGAGACCCAGTACTTC.

Only one count was recorded for this clonotype. A much larger clone is a single base away; this may be a read error. It is likely a read error, because the conserved phenylalanine at the end of the CDR3 is missing. The genes are TRBV10-3 and TRBJ2-7; the match to TRBD2 covers 14 bases. CDR3 size: 17 residues. Germline V lookup: CDR1 ENHRY, CDR2 SYGVKD. CDR3 nucleotide sequence: TGTGCCATCAGTGAGTCGACTAGCGGGAGGGCCTCCCACGAGCAGTACCTC. Translation gives CAISESTSGRASHEQYL.

The CDR3 nucleotides are TGCGCCAGCAGCCTTGCACTAGCGGGGACAGAGACCCAGTACTTC. It translates to CASSLALAGTETQYF. The genes are TRBV4-1 and TRBJ2-5; TRBD2 matches at 10 bases. V lost 4 bases and J lost 4; bases outside the gene matches: 6. Germline V gives CDR1 MGHRA, CDR2 YSYEKL. The CDR3 sequence is 15 residues long.

Comment on this clonotype: A read error may account for a junction end that differs from germline. The V gene is TRBV6-2 or TRBV6-3, the J gene TRBJ1-2; the D gene is possibly TRBD1 (6 bases). The CDR3 covers 17 residues. Germline lookup yields CDR1 MNHEY and CDR2 SVGEGT. The DNA of the CDR3 is TGTGCCAGCAGTTACTCGGATCAGGGGCGTTTCTATTTTGGCTACGCCTTC. It encodes CASSYSDQGRFYFGYAF.

This clonotype was observed a few times. The chain has TRBV9 and TRBJ1-1; 8 nucleotides align to TRBD1. V trimming: 0 bases; J trimming: 3 bases; junction bases outside the gene matches: 1. Germline CDR1 SGDLS, CDR2 YYNGEE. This CDR3 is built from 14 residues. CDR3 loop: CASSVETGDTEAFF. As DNA, the CDR3 is TGTGCCAGCAGCGTAGAGACAGGGGACACTGAAGCTTTCTTT.

As regards this clonotype: This clone may be a read error of a much larger clone one base away. The rearrangement links TRBV6-5 to TRBJ2-5; 8 positions match TRBD1. CDR1 and CDR2 from the germline V gene are MNHEY and SVGAGI. This CDR3 comprises 13 residues. This CDR3 reads CASSAGGVKTQHF. The CDR3 nucleotides are TGTGCCAGCAGCGCAGGGGGCGTAAAGACCCAGCACTTC.

Comment on this clonotype: This may be a read error: a much more frequent sequence differs by one nucleotide. A read error is likely, as this CDR3 ends without the conserved phenylalanine or tryptophan. This rearrangement joins TRBV5-3 to TRBJ2-7, with a weak D call TRBD2 (6 bases). TRBV5-3 has ORF status, its function being uncertain. The CDR3 is 13 amino acids. The CDR3 DNA reads as TGTGCCAGCAGCTTCGGAGGGATTCGCGAGCAGTACCTC. The encoded protein is CASSFGGIREQYL.

This clonotype was seen ten or more times. The chain links TRBV4-3 to TRBJ1-6; 7 bases map to TRBD1. V gave up 0 bases and J gave up 10 bases; unmatched junction bases: 15. The CDR3 is 18 amino acids. Germline V gene data show CDR1 as LGHNA and CDR2 as YSLEER. The CDR3 loop reads CASSQDSGKGAVESPLHF. Here the CDR3 DNA reads TGCGCCAGCAGCCAAGATAGCGGGAAGGGGGCGGTTGAGTCACCCCTCCACTTT.

This clonotype has ten or more counts. J is TRBJ1-1 and V is TRBV5-1; perhaps TRBD1 as D (5 bases). Per germline, CDR1 SGHRS and CDR2 YFSETQ. Trimming left V 0 bases short and J 0 bases short, with 18 bases between. The CDR3 is made up of 18 amino acids. Here the CDR3 DNA reads TGCGCCAGCAGCTTGGAAGGAGGGGTAGGACCCATGAACACTGAAGCTTTCTTT. Translating gives CASSLEGGVGPMNTEAFF.

This chain links TRBV27 with TRBJ2-3, with D uncertain. The V and J ends lost 6 bases and 7 bases respectively, with 8 bases between them. This CDR3 is built from 11 residues. The germline CDR1 and CDR2 sequences are MNHEY and SMNVEV (reference sequence). The CDR3, as DNA: TGTGCCAGCAGGATTAAGAATACGCAGTATTTT. Amino acids: CASRIKNTQYF.